The sample holds many counts of the clone carrying this T cell receptor (beta chain). What it recognizes is unknown. An end of the junction does not agree with germline; a read error may underlie this. Time point specified: pre-sensitization, week 0. Treatment here: therapeutic diphenylcyclopropenone sensitization with weekly scalp DPC. Whole blood, unfractionated, served as the material for total RNA extraction. This sample was taken from a study of human T cells and chemical hapten exposure. General observations from the study: Expanded TCRs created a significantly greater count of big CDR3 similarity clusters than controls did.

TCRdb passed the RACE reads through MiXCR, listing each CDR3 protein once. The data contain around 42,000 distinct CDR3 sequences, 9.5% to 15% of them singletons. Material: whole blood, obtained in connection with sensitization to the hapten diphenylcyclopropenone (DPC). This sequence originates from a woman aged 25 to 45 with alopecia areata. Some clones in this sample may be carry-over from other donors' samples.

The CDR3 DNA sequence: TGTGCCAGCAGCTTCGGGACTAGCGGGGTCTTC. It codes for CASSFGTSGVF. The J gene is TRBJ2-1, the V gene TRBV7-2; 13 bases match TRBD2. From germline, CDR1 is SGHTA and CDR2 FQGNSA. The CDR3 is 11 amino acids.